The T cell receptor (beta chain) described here comes from a study of cytomegalovirus exposure and HLA in healthy donors. Findings and limits, study-wide: As confirmed in vitro, a few CMV-associated chains were specific for CMV antigens. The dataset shows that most TCR sequences were rare, while some public TCRs occurred in many donors.

Worth noting for this clone: Its antigen is unidentified.

It was with 60 Vbeta and 13 Jbeta primers that the PCR ran. TCRdb's table, derived via immunoSEQ multiplex PCR, lists solely in-frame clones and lacks some. The sample comprises about 160,000 clones, approximately 80% of which are singletons, and 2% to 3% rests with the top ten. The specimen sequenced was PBMCs. The receptor was isolated from a woman aged 40-49 years in good health and CMV-seropositive.

CDR3 bases: TGTGCCAGCTCCCACATGGTAACGGGGGGACACAATGAGCAGTTCTTC. Its translation: CASSHMVTGGHNEQFF. The gene calls are TRBV18 and TRBJ2-1; 7 nucleotides align to TRBD2. From germline, CDR1 is KGHSH and CDR2 LQKENI. This CDR3 is 16 amino acids long. Losses at the gene ends were 6 bases for V and 5 bases for J; bases not matched to a gene: 13. The entire variable domain, with the rest obtained from reference TRBV18 and TRBJ2-1, is as follows: NAGVMQNPRHLVRRRGQEARLRCSPMKGHSHVYWYRQLPEEGLKFMVYLQKENIIDESGMPKERFSAEFPKEGPSILRIQQVVRGDSAAYFCASSHMVTGGHNEQFFGPGTRLTVL.